One sample yielded the 8 T cell receptor beta chains listed below, sequenced in a study of CD8+CD57+ T cells in acquired aplastic anemia. Patients selected for sequencing had displayed CD8+CD57+ cell expansion by flow cytometry. Investigators profiled TCR beta VDJ and CDR3 from genomic DNA template. Via MiXCR, TCRdb re-called the reads, giving one row per CDR3 protein. The repertoire consists of about 200,000 distinct CDR3 sequences, with 60% to 80% occurring once and the leading ten covering roughly three fifths. The sample comprised sorted CD4+, CD8+, or CD8+CD57+ T cells (not recorded which) from PBMCs. The receptors come from a human donor with aplastic anemia.

The sample holds one count of this clonotype. The V gene is TRBV29-1, the J gene TRBJ2-1, with D perhaps TRBD1 or TRBD2 (5 bases each). The CDR3 has 16 residues. The V gene's germline CDR1 is SQVTM and CDR2 ANQGSEA. Trimming removed 0 bases from V and 9 bases from J, with 21 bases in between. The CDR3 loop reads CSVEDWGTNAPSEQFF. The CDR3 DNA follows: TGCAGCGTTGAAGATTGGGGGACGAACGCCCCTAGTGAGCAGTTCTTC.

This chain joins TRBV9 and TRBJ2-3; D gene unclear. Germline CDR1 reads SGDLS; CDR2 reads YYNGEE. The V gene lost 0 bases and the J gene lost 2 bases, with 10 bases spanning the gap. The length of the CDR3 is 15 residues. The CDR3 is CASSVGVGPTDTQYF. CDR3 DNA sequence: TGTGCCAGCAGCGTAGGTGTAGGGCCCACAGATACGCAGTATTTT.

This clonotype showed up many times. The V gene is TRBV7-9, the J gene TRBJ2-5, with D maybe TRBD2 (5 bases). Germline loops: CDR1 SEHNR, CDR2 FQNEAQ (reference sequence). The V and J ends lost 1 base and 5 bases respectively, with 11 bases between them. This CDR3 is 14 amino acids long. The CDR3 nucleotides are TGTGCCAGCAGCTTAGTAGGAGGCCCGGAGACCCAGTACTTC. It translates to CASSLVGGPETQYF.

Remarks on this clonotype: One end of the junction is discordant with germline, which a read error may explain. The genes are TRBV12-3 or TRBV12-4 and TRBJ2-5; D ambiguous. The CDR3 spans 13 residues. CDR3 sequence reads: CASSLVSQQTQYF. The CDR3 DNA reads TGTGCCAGCAGTTTAGTATCCCAACAGACCCAGTACTTC.

This rearrangement joins TRBV19 to TRBJ1-1; 7 bases agree with TRBD1. The germline CDR1 and CDR2 sequences are LNHDA and SQIVND (reference sequence). V dropped 9 bases and J dropped 6; count of bases not matched to a gene: 13. This CDR3 is built from 14 residues. The CDR3 nucleotides are TGTGCCAGCGGGGAGGGGGCGCGAGTCGCTGAAGCTTTCTTT. Translating gives CASGEGARVAEAFF.

CDR3 sequence: CASSLAASSGAEAFF. The CDR3 nucleotides are TGTGCCAGCAGCTTAGCGGCGTCGAGTGGCGCTGAAGCTTTCTTT. The chain employs TRBV7-6 and TRBJ1-1; D gene ambiguous. This CDR3 contains 15 residues. V was trimmed by 0 bases and J by 6 bases, leaving 14 bases between them. The V gene's germline CDR1 is SGHVS and CDR2 FNYEAQ.

This clonotype was seen at least ten times. V and J are TRBV27 and TRBJ1-6, with D maybe TRBD1 (6 bases). V lost 2 bases and J lost 14, with 16 bases in between. Germline V gene sequence: CDR1 MNHEY, CDR2 SMNVEV (reference sequence). CDR3 length equals 14 residues. Written as DNA, the CDR3 is TGTGCCAGCAGTTTAAGTGGACAGTCGGTAGCCCTCCACTTT. It specifies CASSLSGQSVALHF.

V and J are TRBV4-3 and TRBJ2-3, with D perhaps matching TRBD2 (7 bases). The CDR3 runs 16 residues. Germline assignment: CDR1 LGHNA and CDR2 YSLEER. V lost 0 bases, J lost 2 bases, and 12 bases lay in between. As DNA, the CDR3 is TGCGCCAGCAGCCAAGACACAGGGAGGGACACAGATACGCAGTATTTT. It encodes CASSQDTGRDTDTQYF.